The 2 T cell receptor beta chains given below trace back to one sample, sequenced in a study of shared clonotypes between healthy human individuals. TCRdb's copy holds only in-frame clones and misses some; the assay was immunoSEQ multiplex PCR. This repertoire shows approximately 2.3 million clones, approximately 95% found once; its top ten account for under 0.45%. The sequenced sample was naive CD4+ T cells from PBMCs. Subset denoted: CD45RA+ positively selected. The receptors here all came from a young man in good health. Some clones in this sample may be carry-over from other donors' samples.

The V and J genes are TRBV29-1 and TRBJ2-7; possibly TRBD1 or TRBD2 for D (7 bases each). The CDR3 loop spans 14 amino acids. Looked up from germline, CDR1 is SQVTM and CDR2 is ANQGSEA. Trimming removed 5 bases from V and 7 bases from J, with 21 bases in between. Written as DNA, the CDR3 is TGCAGCGTTAGGGGGGGACAGCCTTACGAGGAGCAGTACTTC. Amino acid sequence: CSVRGGQPYEEQYF.

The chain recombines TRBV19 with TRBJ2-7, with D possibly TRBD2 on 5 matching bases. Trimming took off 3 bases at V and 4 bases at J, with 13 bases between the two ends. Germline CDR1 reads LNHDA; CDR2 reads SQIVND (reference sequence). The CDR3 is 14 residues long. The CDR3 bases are TGTGCCAGTAGTATCCGGGCTAGCCAGTACGAGCAGTACTTC. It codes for CASSIRASQYEQYF.